The clone carrying this TCR delta chain was counted only a few times. Its target is unknown. These data come from a study of Vδ1+ human thymocytes. CDR1 and CDR2 (germline): TSWWSYY, QGS. Losses at the gene ends were 5 bases for V and 0 bases for J; bases not matched to a gene: 15. The CDR3 contains 18 residues. Sequences come from RNA converted to cDNA by reverse transcription. Pooled V-gene forward primers with one constant-region reverse primer generated the CDR3 amplicons by multiplex PCR. TCRdb reprocessed the multiplex PCR reads through CATT. The sample shows 45,000 to 60,000 delta-chain clones, around a sixth of them seen only once. Study-wide results and caveats: Thymic TRG and TRD repertoires appeared highly polyclonal.

This sequence was found in a boy under two years old who had congenital heart surgery. The chain employs TRDV1 and TRDJ1; 7 bases match TRDD3. Sequenced material: Vdelta1+ gamma-delta thymocytes from the thymus. Subset indicated: FACS-sorted CD3+ TCRalphabeta- TCRVdelta1+ TCRVdelta2- thymocytes. In DNA, the CDR3 is TGTGCTCTTGGGCTGACTGGGGAAGGGGCGATATACACCGATAAACTCATCTTT. Translated: CALGLTGEGAIYTDKLIF.